The present T cell receptor beta chain was sequenced within a study of blood T cell repertoires in COVID-19 (dated by TCRdb to the early 2020s). Background on the whole study: Samples covering the acute and convalescent phases of COVID-19 were provided by collaborators in the United States, Italy and Spain. The prospective study material was composed of cDNA or gDNA derived from T cells, B-cell-depleted T cells, or PBMCs. Deeply sampled blood TCRbeta repertoires from subjects exposed to, actively infected with, or recovered from COVID-19 were included in the dataset. The repertoires were released in a freely available public database intended as a resource for research on the immune response to SARS-CoV-2. The samples were drawn from two sources: the first 160 participants of the ongoing ImmuneRACE study, and 950 to 1,500 subjects contributed by 6 global collaborators. Nearly every sample came with metadata listing a de-identified subject ID, COVID-19 status, age in years and sex. Where available, HLA class I and class II types were obtained from metadata supplied by the sample provider rather than from assay-based typing.

This clone was counted a single time. Its antigen remains unidentified. Base quality data are lacking; no much larger clone is found one base away. The paper as a whole reports these results and caveats: Clinical and demographic metadata were provided uncurated, with the amount varying by source and participant.

TCRbeta CDR3 regions were amplified from genomic DNA by means of the immunoSEQ Assay, a bias-controlled multiplex PCR. Regarding the original processing steps: The number of nucleated cells in each sample was estimated from the amplification of reference gene primers within the assay. Sequence reads were collapsed and filtered to measure the absolute abundance of every unique TCRbeta CDR3 rearrangement. For each sample, productive Simpson clonality was calculated by taking the square root of Simpson's diversity index across productive rearrangements. The table comes from immuneACCESS by way of TCRdb, which keeps in-frame sequences with V and J called. Part of the clones is missing from these tables; in studies checked, under half for an unresolved V gene and the rest for unknown reasons. Clone size and V and J calls were adopted from that table, with D and trimming inferred from the DNA. For this sample the table gives tens of thousands of clones, of which around 85% were detected only once. The top ten constitute roughly 13% of the sample.

Whole blood was collected in K2EDTA tubes by collaborating institutions according to the institutions' own protocols. For TCRbeta analysis, collaborator samples were shipped as frozen whole blood, as isolated PBMCs, or as DNA extracted from either sample type. This TCR came from a human donor in a cohort sampled during active COVID-19. Sample: peripheral blood.

The DNA reads as follows: TGTGCCACCAGCGAGGGACTAGCGGGAGGGTATACCGGGGAGCTGTTTTTT. The translation is CATSEGLAGGYTGELFF. Rearrangement joined TRBV15 to TRBJ2-2, with TRBD2 identical over 16 junction bases. V ends up 5 bases short and J 5 bases short, with an unmatched junction base count of 5. CDR1 and CDR2 are drawn from the germline V gene (reference sequence): LNHNV, YYDKDF. The CDR3 runs 17 residues from the cysteine to the phenylalanine. Only the CDR3 DNA is retained, 51 bases long and in frame from the first base.